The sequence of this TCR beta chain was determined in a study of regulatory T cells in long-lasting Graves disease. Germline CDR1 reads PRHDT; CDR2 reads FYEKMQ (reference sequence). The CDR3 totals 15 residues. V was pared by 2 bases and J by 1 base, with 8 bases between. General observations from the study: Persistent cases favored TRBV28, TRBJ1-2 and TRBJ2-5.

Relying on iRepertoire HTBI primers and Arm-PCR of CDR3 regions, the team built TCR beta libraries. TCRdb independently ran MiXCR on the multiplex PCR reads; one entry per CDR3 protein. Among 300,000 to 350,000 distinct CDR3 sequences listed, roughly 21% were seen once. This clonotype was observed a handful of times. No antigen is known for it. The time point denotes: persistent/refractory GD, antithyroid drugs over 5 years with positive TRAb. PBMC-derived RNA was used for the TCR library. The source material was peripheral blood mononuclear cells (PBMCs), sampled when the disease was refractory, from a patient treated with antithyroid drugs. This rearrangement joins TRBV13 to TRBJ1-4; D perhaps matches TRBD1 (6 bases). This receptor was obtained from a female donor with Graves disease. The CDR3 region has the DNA TGTGCCAGCAGCTTATGGACAGTAACTAATGAAAAACTGTTTTTT. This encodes CASSLWTVTNEKLFF.